Listed below are T cell receptor beta chains from one sample, sequenced in a study of beta chain features in type 1 diabetes. Only in-frame clones appear in the TCRdb table, and some are missing; sequencing was by immunoSEQ multiplex PCR. The sample has more than 300,000 clones, 7% to 10% seen once. The specimen sequenced was central memory CD4+ T cells from blood. The source of these receptors is a man aged 25 to 40 with type 1 diabetes. CDR3s include the opening cysteine and the closing phenylalanine or tryptophan. The order of the fields is clone size, D gene, V gene, J gene, CDR3 DNA, CDR3 protein. D genes are given only for firm matches. Expanded clones get a size class; other rows say once, few or many, or leave the size out.

clone_size: -; d_call: TRBD2; v_call: TRBV5-4; j_call: TRBJ2-3; cdr3_nt: TGTGCCAGCAGCCCCGGACTAGAAGATACGCAGTATTTT; cdr3_aa: CASSPGLEDTQYF
clone_size: -; d_call: TRBD1; v_call: TRBV5-4; j_call: TRBJ2-5; cdr3_nt: TGTGCCAGCAGCTTGGCTCCGGGACAGATTGGGACCCAGTACTTC; cdr3_aa: CASSLAPGQIGTQYF
clone_size: many; d_call: -; v_call: TRBV23-1; j_call: TRBJ1-5; cdr3_nt: TGCGCCAGCCCGTGGGGATGGGTACGCAATCAGCCCCAGCATTTT; cdr3_aa: CASPWGWVRNQPQHF
clone_size: -; d_call: -; v_call: TRBV6-6; j_call: TRBJ1-1; cdr3_nt: TGTGCCAGCAGACTATGGGAGGGAATGAACACTGAAGCTTTCTTT; cdr3_aa: CASRLWEGMNTEAFF
clone_size: few; d_call: TRBD1; v_call: TRBV10-3; j_call: TRBJ2-7; cdr3_nt: TGTGCCATCACCGCGGACAGGGGGGAGCAGTACTTC; cdr3_aa: CAITADRGEQYF
clone_size: few; d_call: -; v_call: TRBV11-1; j_call: TRBJ2-4; cdr3_nt: TGTGCCAGCAGCGAACTGCAGGGACTAGCCAAAAACATTCAGTACTTC; cdr3_aa: CASSELQGLAKNIQYF
clone_size: few; d_call: -; v_call: TRBV9; j_call: TRBJ2-3; cdr3_nt: TGTGCCAGCAGCGGAGGGACCGCGGGGAATGTCGGGGATACGCAGTATTTT; cdr3_aa: CASSGGTAGNVGDTQYF
clone_size: -; d_call: TRBD1; v_call: TRBV10-2; j_call: TRBJ2-7; cdr3_nt: TGCGCCAGCCCTCCGGGACAGGGCCTCTACGAGCAGTACTTC; cdr3_aa: CASPPGQGLYEQYF
clone_size: -; d_call: TRBD1; v_call: TRBV5-6; j_call: TRBJ1-1; cdr3_nt: TGTGCCAGCAGCCTCCTCCAAACCGGGACAGCGAACACTGAAGCTTTCTTT; cdr3_aa: CASSLLQTGTANTEAFF
clone_size: few; d_call: -; v_call: TRBV2; j_call: TRBJ2-7; cdr3_nt: TGTGCCAGCAGCCATCGTAGCGCCGCCTACGAGCAGTACTTC; cdr3_aa: CASSHRSAAYEQYF
clone_size: many; d_call: -; v_call: TRBV28; j_call: TRBJ2-1; cdr3_nt: TGTGCCAGCAGTCCGACCGCCACCCGATTTGGGGATGAGCAGTTCTTC; cdr3_aa: CASSPTATRFGDEQFF
clone_size: -; d_call: -; v_call: TRBV11-3; j_call: TRBJ2-4; cdr3_nt: TGTGCCAGCAGCTTAAAGGGTAGGAGCAAAAACATTCAGTACTTC; cdr3_aa: CASSLKGRSKNIQYF
clone_size: few; d_call: -; v_call: TRBV19; j_call: TRBJ2-3; cdr3_nt: TGTGCCAGTAGTATTCTGCAAACAGATACGCAGTATTTT; cdr3_aa: CASSILQTDTQYF
clone_size: few; d_call: -; v_call: TRBV6-1; j_call: TRBJ2-3; cdr3_nt: TGTGCCAGCAGTGATGGGGGGTGGAAAGATACGCAGTATTTT; cdr3_aa: CASSDGGWKDTQYF
clone_size: -; d_call: TRBD1; v_call: TRBV4-1; j_call: TRBJ1-5; cdr3_nt: TGCGCCAGCAGCCAAGAAGACAGGGGAAGTCAGCCCCAGCATTTT; cdr3_aa: CASSQEDRGSQPQHF
clone_size: few; d_call: TRBD1; v_call: TRBV30; j_call: TRBJ2-1; cdr3_nt: TGTGCCTGGAGTGTTGCAGGGGGCTCCTACAATGAGCAGTTCTTC; cdr3_aa: CAWSVAGGSYNEQFF
clone_size: few; d_call: -; v_call: TRBV7-2; j_call: TRBJ2-7; cdr3_nt: TGTGCCAGCAGCTCCCCTCGAGCAACAAGCGAGCAGTACTTC; cdr3_aa: CASSSPRATSEQYF
clone_size: few; d_call: -; v_call: TRBV29-1; j_call: TRBJ2-5; cdr3_nt: TGCAGCGTTTATGGAGGGGACGAGACCCAGTACTTC; cdr3_aa: CSVYGGDETQYF
clone_size: few; d_call: -; v_call: TRBV7-2; j_call: TRBJ2-4; cdr3_nt: TGTGCCAGCAGCTTGGGCCCGGGGTTCCAAAACATTCAGTACTTC; cdr3_aa: CASSLGPGFQNIQYF
clone_size: few; d_call: TRBD1; v_call: TRBV19; j_call: TRBJ1-5; cdr3_nt: TGTGCCAGTAGCGGAGCGGACAGGGGGGGCAATCAGCCCCAGCATTTT; cdr3_aa: CASSGADRGGNQPQHF
clone_size: few; d_call: -; v_call: TRBV6-5; j_call: TRBJ1-5; cdr3_nt: TGTGCCGCGGCAAGGGGGTTATATCAGCCCCAGCATTTT; cdr3_aa: CAAARGLYQPQHF
clone_size: few; d_call: -; v_call: TRBV28; j_call: TRBJ1-2; cdr3_nt: TGTGCCAGCAGTTACGACAGATATGGCTACACCTTC; cdr3_aa: CASSYDRYGYTF
clone_size: -; d_call: TRBD1; v_call: TRBV29-1; j_call: TRBJ2-7; cdr3_nt: TGCAGCGCCCGACAGGGGGCTGTGGAGCAGTACTTC; cdr3_aa: CSARQGAVEQYF
clone_size: -; d_call: -; v_call: TRBV6-5; j_call: TRBJ2-7; cdr3_nt: TGTGCCAGCAGTTACAGGGCGGACTACGAGCAGTACTTC; cdr3_aa: CASSYRADYEQYF
clone_size: -; d_call: -; v_call: TRBV11-2; j_call: TRBJ2-3; cdr3_nt: TGTGCCAGCAGCTGGGGGGTTACAGATACGCAGTATTTT; cdr3_aa: CASSWGVTDTQYF
clone_size: few; d_call: -; v_call: TRBV4-3; j_call: TRBJ2-1; cdr3_nt: TGCGCCAGCAGCCTTACTAAAGGGCTTGAGCAGTTCTTC; cdr3_aa: CASSLTKGLEQFF
clone_size: -; d_call: -; v_call: TRBV7-2; j_call: TRBJ2-7; cdr3_nt: TGTGCCAGCAGCCGAGACCCTCTGACTTCCTACGAGCAGTACTTC; cdr3_aa: CASSRDPLTSYEQYF
clone_size: few; d_call: -; v_call: TRBV4-1; j_call: TRBJ2-7; cdr3_nt: TGCGCCAGCAGCCTCGAAGCCGGGTCCTACGAGCAGTACTTC; cdr3_aa: CASSLEAGSYEQYF
clone_size: -; d_call: TRBD2; v_call: TRBV13; j_call: TRBJ2-3; cdr3_nt: TGTGCCAGCAGCTTGCTTAGCGGGGTTGTGGATACGCAGTATTTT; cdr3_aa: CASSLLSGVVDTQYF
clone_size: many; d_call: -; v_call: TRBV6-4; j_call: TRBJ2-3; cdr3_nt: TGTGCCAGCAGTGCCGGGACATCGACGCATTTT; cdr3_aa: CASSAGTSTHF
clone_size: few; d_call: -; v_call: TRBV9; j_call: TRBJ2-3; cdr3_nt: TGTGCCAGCAGCGTACCGCGCGGGCCTCTGATAGATACGCAGTATTTT; cdr3_aa: CASSVPRGPLIDTQYF
clone_size: few; d_call: -; v_call: TRBV10-3; j_call: TRBJ2-5; cdr3_nt: TGTGCCATCACCCACCGGGACTTCCAAGAGACCCAGTACTTC; cdr3_aa: CAITHRDFQETQYF